This entry concerns a single TCR beta chain. CDR1 SGHKS and CDR2 YYEKEE come from the germline V gene (reference sequence). The CDR3 is 13 amino acids. V was pared by 2 bases and J by 5 bases, with 3 bases of the junction left unmatched. This sample is drawn from a study of chemoradiotherapy in HPV16-positive cancers. Produced via immunoSEQ multiplex PCR; TCRdb's table is partial and in-frame only. The sample consists of roughly 40,000 clones, 65% to 80% of them appearing once. The V call is TRBV5-5, the J call TRBJ1-2; TRBD1 matches at 7 bases. The receptor comes from a human donor with HPV-associated anogenital cancer. Sequences were derived from blood, sampled from a patient who underwent chemoradiotherapy. CDR3 nucleotide sequence: TGTGCCAGCAGCTTTGACAGGGATTATGGCTACACCTTC. As protein: CASSFDRDYGYTF. The full variable domain, with the rest looked up from reference TRBV5-5 and TRBJ1-2, is DAGVTQSPTHLIKTRGQQVTLRCSPISGHKSVSWYQQVLGQGPQFIFQYYEKEERGRGNFPDRFSARQFPNYSSELNVNALLLGDSALYLCASSFDRDYGYTFGSGTRLTVV.